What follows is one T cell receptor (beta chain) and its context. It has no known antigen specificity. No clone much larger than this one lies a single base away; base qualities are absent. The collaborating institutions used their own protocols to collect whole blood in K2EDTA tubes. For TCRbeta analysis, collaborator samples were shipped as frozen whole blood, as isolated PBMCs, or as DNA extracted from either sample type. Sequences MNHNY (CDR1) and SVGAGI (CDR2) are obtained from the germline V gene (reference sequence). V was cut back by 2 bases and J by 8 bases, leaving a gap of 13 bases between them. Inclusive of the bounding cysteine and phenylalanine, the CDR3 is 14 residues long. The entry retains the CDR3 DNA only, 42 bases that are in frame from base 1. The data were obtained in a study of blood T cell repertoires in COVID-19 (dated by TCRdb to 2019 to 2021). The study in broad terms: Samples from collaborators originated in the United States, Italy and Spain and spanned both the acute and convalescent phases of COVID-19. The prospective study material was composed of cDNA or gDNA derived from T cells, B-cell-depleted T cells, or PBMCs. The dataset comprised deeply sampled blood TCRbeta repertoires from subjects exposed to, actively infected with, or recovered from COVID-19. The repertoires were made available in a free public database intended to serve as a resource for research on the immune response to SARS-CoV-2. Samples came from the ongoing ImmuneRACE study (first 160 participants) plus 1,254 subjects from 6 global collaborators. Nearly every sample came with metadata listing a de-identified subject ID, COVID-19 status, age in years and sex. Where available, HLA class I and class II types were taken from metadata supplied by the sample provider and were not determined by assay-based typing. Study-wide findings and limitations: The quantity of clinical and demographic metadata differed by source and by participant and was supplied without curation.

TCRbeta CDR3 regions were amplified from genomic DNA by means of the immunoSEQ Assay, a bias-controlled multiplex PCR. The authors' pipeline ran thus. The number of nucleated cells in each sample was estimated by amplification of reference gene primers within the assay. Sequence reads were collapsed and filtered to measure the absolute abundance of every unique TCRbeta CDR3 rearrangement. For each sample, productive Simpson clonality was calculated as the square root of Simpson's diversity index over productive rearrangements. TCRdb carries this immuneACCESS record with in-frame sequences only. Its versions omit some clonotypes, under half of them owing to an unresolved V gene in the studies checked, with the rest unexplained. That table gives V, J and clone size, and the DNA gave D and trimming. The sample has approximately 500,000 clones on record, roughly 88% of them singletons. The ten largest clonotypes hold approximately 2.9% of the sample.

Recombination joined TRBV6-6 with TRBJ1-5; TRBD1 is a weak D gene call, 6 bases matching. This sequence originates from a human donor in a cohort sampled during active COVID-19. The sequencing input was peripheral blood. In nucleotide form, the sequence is TGTGCCAGCAGTTACCGGACAGCCGGGAAGCCCCAGCATTTT. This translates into CASSYRTAGKPQHF.